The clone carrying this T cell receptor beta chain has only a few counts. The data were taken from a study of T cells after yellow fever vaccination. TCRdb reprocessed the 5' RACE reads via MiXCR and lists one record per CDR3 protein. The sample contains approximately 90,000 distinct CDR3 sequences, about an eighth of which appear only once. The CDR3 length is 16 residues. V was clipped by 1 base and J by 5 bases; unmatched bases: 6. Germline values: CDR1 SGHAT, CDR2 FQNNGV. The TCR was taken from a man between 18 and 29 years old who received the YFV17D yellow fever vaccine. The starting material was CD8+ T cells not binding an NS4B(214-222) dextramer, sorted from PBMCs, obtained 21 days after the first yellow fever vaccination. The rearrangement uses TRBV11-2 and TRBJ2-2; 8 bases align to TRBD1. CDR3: CASSLVRTGRTGELFF. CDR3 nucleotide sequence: TGTGCCAGCAGCTTAGTCCGGACAGGGAGGACCGGGGAGCTGTTTTTT.